Following are 2 T cell receptor beta chains from one sample sequenced in a study of T cell responses to AZD1222 COVID-19 vaccine. Repertoires were generated with immunoSEQ multiplex PCR, while TCRdb's copy carries only in-frame clones and drops some. The sample lists tens of thousands of clones; roughly 90% were seen once. This specimen was peripheral blood, taken 28 days after the second AZD1222 dose. Receptor source: an adult who received the AZD1222 COVID-19 vaccine.

This chain connects TRBV5-1 to TRBJ1-1, with D unclear. The germline V gene has CDR1 SGHRS and CDR2 YFSETQ. Trimming removed 1 base at V and 0 bases at J, with 10 bases between. CDR3 length: 15 residues. The CDR3 protein is CASSLQASMNTEAFF. The CDR3 region has the DNA TGCGCCAGCAGCTTGCAGGCGTCGATGAACACTGAAGCTTTCTTT.

V is TRBV15 and J is TRBJ1-1; a weak D match, TRBD1 (6 bases). V was pared by 4 bases and J by 0 bases, with 15 bases between. Looked up from germline, CDR1 is LNHNV and CDR2 is YYDKDF (reference sequence). CDR3 length equals 16 residues. DNA of the CDR3: TGTGCCACCAGCACGGGATTCGGACAGATGAACACTGAAGCTTTCTTT. This translates into CATSTGFGQMNTEAFF.